One T cell receptor (beta chain) is described in this entry. The data originate from a study of blood T cell repertoires in COVID-19. Study as a whole: Some COVID-19 samples were acute and others convalescent; all came from the United States, Italy and Spain. The analysed material was cDNA or gDNA that came from T cells, B-cell-depleted T cells, or PBMCs.

Original analysis: The authors estimated nucleated cell counts from reference gene primer amplification. Assay used: immunoSEQ multiplex PCR; TCRdb lists only in-frame clones, some missing. V, J and clone size are those of that table, while D and trimming were read from the DNA. The sample lists about 130,000 clones; around 70% were seen once. The Seattle patients, enrolled during active infection, were followed longitudinally. Trimming shortened V by 0 bases and J by 2 bases, and 15 bases separated the two germline ends. Germline-derived CDR1 and CDR2 are SGHRS and YFSETQ. This CDR3 comprises 17 residues.

V gene TRBV5-1 combines with J gene TRBJ2-1; D may be TRBD2 (6 bases). Input material: peripheral blood. The TCR originated in an elderly man with COVID-19, enrolled during active disease. The CDR3 sequence is CASSLVGGERPYNEQFF. Written as DNA, the CDR3 is TGCGCCAGCAGCTTGGTTGGAGGGGAGAGGCCCTACAATGAGCAGTTCTTC. Combining the CDR3 with reference TRBV5-1 and TRBJ2-1 gives the whole variable domain KAGVTQTPRYLIKTRGQQVTLSCSPISGHRSVSWYQQTPGQGLQFLFEYFSETQRNKGNFPGRFSGRQFSNSRSEMNVSTLELGDSALYLCASSLVGGERPYNEQFFGPGTRLTVL.